This T cell receptor beta chain was recorded in a study of cytomegalovirus exposure and HLA in healthy donors. V was clipped by 4 bases and J by 3 bases, with 9 bases between them. CDR1 is LGHNA and CDR2 is YSLEER in the germline V gene. The CDR3 has 14 amino acids. In the PCR, 60 Vbeta and 13 Jbeta primers were used. The table came from immunoSEQ multiplex PCR; TCRdb's copy has only in-frame clones and leaves some out. The sample carries 100,000 to 150,000 clones, 65% to 85% recorded once. This clonotype was obtained from a boy between 10 and 17 years old in good health and CMV-seronegative. Sequenced material: PBMCs. The chain couples TRBV4-3 to TRBJ2-2, with D possibly matching TRBD1 (5 bases). The CDR3 loop is CASSLDSYTGELFF. The CDR3 bases are TGCGCCAGCAGCCTCGACAGTTACACCGGGGAGCTGTTTTTT.